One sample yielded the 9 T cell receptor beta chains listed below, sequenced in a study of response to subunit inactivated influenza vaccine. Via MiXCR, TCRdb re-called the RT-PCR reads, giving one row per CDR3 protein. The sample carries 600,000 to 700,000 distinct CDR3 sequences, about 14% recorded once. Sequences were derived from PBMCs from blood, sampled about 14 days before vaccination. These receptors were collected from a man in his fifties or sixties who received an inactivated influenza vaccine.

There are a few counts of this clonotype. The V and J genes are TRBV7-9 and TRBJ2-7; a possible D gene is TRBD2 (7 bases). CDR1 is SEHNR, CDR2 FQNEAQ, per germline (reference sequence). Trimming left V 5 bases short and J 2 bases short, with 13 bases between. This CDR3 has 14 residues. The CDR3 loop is CASSKEGGPYEQYF. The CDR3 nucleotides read TGTGCCAGCAGCAAAGAGGGGGGGCCCTACGAGCAGTACTTC.

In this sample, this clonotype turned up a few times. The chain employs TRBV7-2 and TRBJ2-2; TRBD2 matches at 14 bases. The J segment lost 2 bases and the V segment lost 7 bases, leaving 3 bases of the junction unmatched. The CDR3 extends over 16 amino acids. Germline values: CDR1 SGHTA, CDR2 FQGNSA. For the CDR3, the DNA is TGTGCCAGCACGGGACTAGCGGGAGATAACACCGGGGAGCTGTTTTTT. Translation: CASTGLAGDNTGELFF.

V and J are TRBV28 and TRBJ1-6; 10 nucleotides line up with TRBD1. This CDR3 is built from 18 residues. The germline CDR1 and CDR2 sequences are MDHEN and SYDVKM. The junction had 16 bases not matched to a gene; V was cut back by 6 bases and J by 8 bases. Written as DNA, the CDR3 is TGTGCCAGCAGAGATGGGACAGGGGCTAGGCAGTCTCATTCACCCCTCCACTTT. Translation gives CASRDGTGARQSHSPLHF. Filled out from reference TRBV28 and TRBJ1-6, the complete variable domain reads DVKVTQSSRYLVKRTGEKVFLECVQDMDHENMFWYRQDPGLGLRLIYFSYDVKMKEKGDIPEGYSVSREKKERFSLILESASTNQTSMYLCASRDGTGARQSHSPLHFGNGTRLTVT.

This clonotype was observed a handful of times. The CDR3 here is CASRRRLNTDTQYF. DNA for the CDR3: TGTGCCAGCAGGCGCCGGTTAAACACAGATACGCAGTATTTT. The chain joins TRBV14 to TRBJ2-3; D is uncertain. Per the germline V gene, CDR1 is SGHDN and CDR2 is FVKESK. CDR3 length equals 14 residues. The ends were cut back, 6 bases at V and 2 bases at J, with 12 bases in the middle. The complete variable domain, with remaining parts taken from reference TRBV14 and TRBJ2-3, reads EAGVTQFPSHSVIEKGQTVTLRCDPISGHDNLYWYRRVMGKEIKFLLHFVKESKQDESGMPNNRFLAERTGGTYSTLKVQPAELEDSGVYFCASRRRLNTDTQYFGPGTRLTVL.

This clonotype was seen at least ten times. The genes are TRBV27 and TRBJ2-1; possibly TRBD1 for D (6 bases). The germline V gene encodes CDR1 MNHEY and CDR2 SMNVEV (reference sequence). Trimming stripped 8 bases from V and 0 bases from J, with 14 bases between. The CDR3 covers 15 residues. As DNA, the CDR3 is TGTGCCAGCGGGGCGGACAGTGTCTCCTACAATGAGCAGTTCTTC. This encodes CASGADSVSYNEQFF.

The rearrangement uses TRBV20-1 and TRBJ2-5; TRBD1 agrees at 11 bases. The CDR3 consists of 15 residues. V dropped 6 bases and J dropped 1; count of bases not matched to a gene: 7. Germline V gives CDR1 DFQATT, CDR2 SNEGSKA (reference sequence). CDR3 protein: CSAPGTGGPQETQYF. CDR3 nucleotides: TGCAGTGCCCCCGGGACAGGGGGACCCCAAGAGACCCAGTACTTC.

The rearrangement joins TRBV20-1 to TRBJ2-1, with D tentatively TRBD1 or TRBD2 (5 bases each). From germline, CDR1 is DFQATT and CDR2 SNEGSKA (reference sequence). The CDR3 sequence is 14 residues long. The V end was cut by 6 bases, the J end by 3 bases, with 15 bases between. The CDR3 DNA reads TGCAGTGCCCCCGGGACGGATATCTACAATGAGCAGTTCTTC. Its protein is CSAPGTDIYNEQFF.

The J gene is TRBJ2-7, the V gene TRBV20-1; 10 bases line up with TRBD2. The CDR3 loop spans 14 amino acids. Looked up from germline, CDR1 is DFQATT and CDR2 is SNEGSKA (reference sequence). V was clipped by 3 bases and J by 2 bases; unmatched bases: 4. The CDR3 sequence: CSASGLADPYEQYF. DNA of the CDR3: TGCAGTGCTAGTGGACTAGCGGACCCCTACGAGCAGTACTTC.

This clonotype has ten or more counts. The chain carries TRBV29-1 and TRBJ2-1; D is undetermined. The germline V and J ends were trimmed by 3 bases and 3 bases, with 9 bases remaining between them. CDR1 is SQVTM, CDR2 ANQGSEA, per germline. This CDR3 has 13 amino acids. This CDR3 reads CSVEVQFYNEQFF. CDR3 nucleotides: TGCAGCGTTGAGGTCCAGTTCTACAATGAGCAGTTCTTC.